This entry is about one TCR beta chain. Its specificity is unknown. This sample is drawn from a study of beta chain features in type 1 diabetes. General study results and limits: Reads derived from cDNA could over-represent cells showing high TCR expression. Patients' naive, central memory and regulatory TCRB repertoires appeared more alike than those of healthy donors. When Type 1 diabetes patients were examined, their TCRB CDR3s proved moderately but significantly shorter in all four CD4+ subsets.

Expressed TCRB transcripts were sequenced because the isolated RNA had all been reverse transcribed beforehand. About 3.7 million reads per sample were averaged for naive, central memory and regulatory samples. Data came from immunoSEQ multiplex PCR; TCRdb stores just in-frame clones and leaves some out. The table has under 300,000 clones, about a tenth seen once. J was trimmed by 3 bases and V by 4 bases; bases with no gene match: 4. The germline CDR1 and CDR2 sequences are SGHNT and YYREEE (reference sequence). The CDR3 is 14 amino acids. The chain uses TRBV5-4 and TRBJ1-5; TRBD1 agrees at 7 bases. The TCR comes from a man younger than 45 with type 1 diabetes. The material sequenced was naive CD4+ T cells from blood. Here the CDR3 DNA reads TGTGCCAGCAGCCTGGGGACAGACAATCAGCCCCAGCATTTT. As protein: CASSLGTDNQPQHF.